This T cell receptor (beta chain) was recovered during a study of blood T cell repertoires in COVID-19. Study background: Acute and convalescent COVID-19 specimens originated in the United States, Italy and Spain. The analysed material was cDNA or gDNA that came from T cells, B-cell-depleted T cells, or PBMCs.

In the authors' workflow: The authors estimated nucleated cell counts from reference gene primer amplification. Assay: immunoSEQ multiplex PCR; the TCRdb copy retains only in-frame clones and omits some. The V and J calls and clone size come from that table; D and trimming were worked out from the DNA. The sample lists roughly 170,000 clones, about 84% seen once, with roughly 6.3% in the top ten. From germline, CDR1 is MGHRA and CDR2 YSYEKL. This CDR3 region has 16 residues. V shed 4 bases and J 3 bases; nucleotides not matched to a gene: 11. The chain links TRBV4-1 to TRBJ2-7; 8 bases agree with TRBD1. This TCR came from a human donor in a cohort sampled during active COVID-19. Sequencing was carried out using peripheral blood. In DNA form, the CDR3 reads TGCGCCAGCAGCCCGTTTCACGGGGACAGGTTCTACGAGCAGTACTTC. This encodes CASSPFHGDRFYEQYF.